This T cell receptor beta chain was identified in a study of tissue T cells after allogeneic stem cell transplantation. The study's findings and limits: Few T cell clones were shared across patients, but motif clusters showed tissue-specific shared signatures. Anatomically similar tissues had similar TCR repertoires within each patient.

Non-transplant comparator patients with other cancers had at least five gastrointestinal samples and no known gastrointestinal disease. The data were produced by immunoSEQ multiplex PCR, yet TCRdb's version contains in-frame clones alone and is incomplete. This table holds roughly 7,000 clones, less than 60% found once. Germline V gene sequence: CDR1 SNHLY, CDR2 FYNNEI. This CDR3 is built from 14 residues. V shed 7 bases and J 8 bases; nucleotides not matched to a gene: 9. This clone was picked up a small number of times. What it recognizes is unknown. Here the sequenced sample was duodenum tissue, taken at autopsy. This rearrangement joins TRBV2 to TRBJ2-5; 11 bases fit TRBD2. This receptor was taken from a female donor aged 60 or older with lung cancer. The CDR3 region has the DNA TGTGCCAGCAAGATTTCGACTAGCGGGAAAACCCAGTACTTC. It specifies CASKISTSGKTQYF.